The 9 T cell receptor beta chains in this list originate from one sample, sequenced in a study of blood T cell repertoires in COVID-19. The table came from immunoSEQ multiplex PCR; TCRdb's copy has only in-frame clones and leaves some out. Of more than 350,000 clones listed, about 87% were seen once; the top ten hold 10%. Source material: PBMCs or T cells enriched from blood (not recorded which). Receptor source: a woman aged 45-60 years who had recovered from COVID-19.

This rearrangement joins TRBV3-1 (or the pseudogene TRBV3-2) to TRBJ2-1; 8 bases map to TRBD2. V lost 4 bases, J lost 7 bases, and 12 bases stayed unmatched. There are 16 residues in the CDR3. Germline lookup yields CDR1 LGHDT and CDR2 YNNKEL (reference sequence). The CDR3 region is CASSRPGTRVGNEQFF. The CDR3 DNA is TGTGCCAGCAGCCGGCCCGGGACTAGGGTGGGAAATGAGCAGTTCTTC.

J is TRBJ1-1 and V is TRBV18, with D unresolved. V lost 6 bases, J lost 1 base, and 15 bases lay in between. The CDR3 runs to 15 residues. Germline V gene data show CDR1 as KGHSH and CDR2 as LQKENI. The CDR3 nucleotides read TGTGCCAGCTCCCCCACGCTGGAGGGGAACACTGAAGCTTTCTTT. Its translation: CASSPTLEGNTEAFF.

This chain uses TRBV10-3 with TRBJ1-2; D is uncertain. The germline V and J ends were trimmed by 9 bases and 4 bases, with 15 bases remaining between them. CDR1 ENHRY and CDR2 SYGVKD come from the germline V gene. The CDR3 covers 13 residues. The CDR3 reads CAIAERESYGYTF. The CDR3 nucleotides are TGTGCCATTGCCGAGCGAGAGTCCTATGGCTACACCTTC.

CDR3 loop: CASSYLDKYEQYF. The CDR3 DNA reads as TGTGCCAGCAGTTACTTGGACAAGTACGAGCAGTACTTC. The chain has TRBV6-5 and TRBJ2-7, with a possible D match to TRBD1 (5 bases). Between the trimmed V and J ends, which lost 1 base and 4 bases, there was a span of 8 bases. Germline values: CDR1 MNHEY, CDR2 SVGAGI. The CDR3 loop spans 13 amino acids.

V is TRBV19 and J is TRBJ1-4; no reliable D call. The CDR3 contains 13 residues. Looked up from germline, CDR1 is LNHDA and CDR2 is SQIVND (reference sequence). V lost 11 bases and J lost 5, with 15 bases in between. DNA for the CDR3: TGTGCCGCTAGCACGAGCCGAAATGAAAAACTGTTTTTT. This sequence encodes CAASTSRNEKLFF. The whole variable domain, remainder taken from reference TRBV19 and TRBJ1-4, is DGGITQSPKYLFRKEGQNVTLSCEQNLNHDAMYWYRQDPGQGLRLIYYSQIVNDFQKGDIAEGYSVSREKKESFPLTVTSAQKNPTAFYLCAASTSRNEKLFFGSGTQLSVL.

This sequence joins TRBV7-9 and TRBJ2-7; 8 bases align to TRBD1. The germline gives CDR1 SEHNR, CDR2 FQNEAQ (reference sequence). V was clipped by 3 bases and J by 6 bases; unmatched bases: 7. CDR3 length: 14 amino acids. CDR3 sequence (DNA): TGTGCCAGCAGCTTTCAGGACAGGGCGACCGAGCAGTACTTC. It specifies CASSFQDRATEQYF.

The V and J genes are TRBV6-5 and TRBJ1-1, with D unresolved. V lost 5 bases, J lost 6 bases, and 13 bases lay in between. This CDR3 has 13 amino acids. Germline CDR1 is MNHEY and CDR2 is SVGAGI. For the CDR3, the DNA is TGTGCCAGCAGTCGAGGGAGACCTCCTGAAGCTTTCTTT. It specifies CASSRGRPPEAFF.

The V call is TRBV5-1, the J call TRBJ1-6; D call uncertain. The CDR3 is made up of 15 amino acids. V dropped 6 bases and J dropped 8 bases, with 18 bases sitting between them. Germline values: CDR1 SGHRS, CDR2 YFSETQ. The CDR3 loop reads CASTRTARRDSPLHF. The CDR3 nucleotides read TGCGCCAGCACCCGGACGGCTCGGAGGGATTCACCCCTCCACTTT.

In this sample, this clone turned up a few times. CDR3 protein: CASSKDRAGYTF. The CDR3 coding sequence is TGTGCCAGCAGCAAAGACAGGGCAGGCTACACCTTC. J is TRBJ1-2 and V is TRBV7-9, with 7 bases that match TRBD1. Trimming took 5 bases from V and 8 from J; bases not matched to a gene: 5. This CDR3 comprises 12 residues. Germline CDR1 and CDR2: SEHNR and FQNEAQ (reference sequence).